The 27 T cell receptor beta chains below were found in one sample sequenced in a study of blood T cells in healthy people across ages (dated by TCRdb to between 2015 and 2017). The library was built by means of 5' RACE. Reads for this sample came from an Illumina HiSeq 2500. A second PCR of about 6 to 11 cycles was run with a J-beta primer mix and a sample-barcoded 5' primer. TCRdb handled the public reads itself, with Q25 trimming in fastp and clone calling in MiXCR, and kept productive beta chains. Duplicate CDR3 protein sequences are folded into a single record with the most common DNA and genes. The sample contains around 870,000 distinct CDR3 sequences, about 30% of them found a single time. The top ten clonotypes cover around 16% of the sample. Input material: blood. The receptors were sampled from a woman aged 80 or older in good health.

This clonotype came up a few times. V and J are TRBV2 and TRBJ2-1; 7 nucleotides agree with TRBD2. The J segment lost 8 bases and the V segment lost 5 bases, leaving 3 bases of the junction unmatched. CDR1 and CDR2 (germline): SNHLY, FYNNEI. The CDR3 extends over 12 amino acids. In DNA form, the CDR3 reads TGTGCCAGCAGTAGGGAGGGTTATGAGCAGTTCTTC. Translating gives CASSREGYEQFF.

At least ten counts were recorded for this clonotype. The CDR3 loop is CASSLGIGAQYF. CDR3 DNA: TGTGCCAGCAGCTTGGGAATAGGGGCTCAGTACTTC. The rearrangement uses TRBV5-5 and TRBJ2-5, with a tentative D call TRBD1 (5 bases). Germline CDR1 SGHKS, CDR2 YYEKEE (reference sequence). The ends were cut back, 0 bases at V and 11 bases at J, with 11 bases in the middle. The CDR3 length is 12 residues.

The rearrangement links TRBV19 to TRBJ2-5, with 12 bases fitting TRBD2. V was clipped by 4 bases and J by 5 bases; unmatched bases: 5. This CDR3 comprises 15 residues. Germline values: CDR1 LNHDA, CDR2 SQIVND (reference sequence). CDR3 in amino acids: CASSTTSGGGETQYF. In DNA, the CDR3 is TGTGCCAGTAGTACGACTAGCGGGGGCGGGGAGACCCAGTACTTC.

This clonotype was observed at least ten times. The chain recombines TRBV20-1 with TRBJ2-1; TRBD2 might be the D (7 bases). V lost 3 bases and J lost 4, with 13 bases in between. Germline CDR1 and CDR2: DFQATT and SNEGSKA (reference sequence). The CDR3 consists of 14 residues. The CDR3 spells CSAREGGPYNEQFF. CDR3 nucleotides: TGCAGTGCTAGGGAGGGGGGGCCGTACAATGAGCAGTTCTTC.

In this sample, this clonotype turned up a few times. This chain joins TRBV7-2 and TRBJ1-1; D perhaps matches TRBD1 (6 bases). V lost 1 base, J lost 11 bases, and 14 bases lay in between. CDR1 SGHTA and CDR2 FQGNSA come from the germline V gene. The CDR3 loop spans 13 amino acids. The CDR3 coding sequence is TGTGCCAGCAGCTTAGAACAGGGCATTTCGGCTTTCTTT. Amino acids: CASSLEQGISAFF.

This clonotype was recorded many times. The V and J genes are TRBV3-1 and TRBJ2-7; D is unclear. V gave up 4 bases and J gave up 3 bases, with 19 bases separating them. The CDR3 runs to 16 residues. Germline CDR1 reads LGHDT; CDR2 reads YNNKEL (reference sequence). CDR3 residues: CASSPFRLQGVYEQYF. CDR3 DNA: TGTGCCAGCAGCCCGTTCAGGCTCCAAGGCGTCTACGAGCAGTACTTC.

This sequence joins TRBV20-1 and TRBJ2-2, with D maybe TRBD2 (6 bases). There are 14 residues in the CDR3. Trimming removed 8 bases at V and 3 bases at J, with 16 bases between. The V gene's germline CDR1 is DFQATT and CDR2 SNEGSKA (reference sequence). The CDR3 protein is CSTPGTLYTGELFF. The CDR3 DNA sequence: TGCAGTACCCCCGGGACTCTCTACACCGGGGAGCTGTTTTTT.

This clonotype was seen more than once but under ten times. This may be a read error, as it is one base from a much larger clone. This chain connects TRBV7-9 to TRBJ2-7; weak D call: TRBD2 (6 bases). Germline CDR1 is SEHNR and CDR2 is FQNEAQ (reference sequence). This CDR3 contains 15 residues. The V and J ends lost 4 bases and 7 bases respectively, with 20 bases between them. The DNA for the CDR3 is TGTGCCAGCAGCTCCCCCGGGGAGGTTTACAATGAGCAGTACTTC. Protein sequence: CASSSPGEVYNEQYF.

About this clonotype itself: A read error may be the cause here, since a much bigger clone is one base away. The chain joins TRBV7-2 to TRBJ1-2, with D unresolved. The CDR3 extends over 13 amino acids. CDR1 is SGHTA and CDR2 is FQGNSA in the germline V gene. Trimming pared 3 bases from V and 6 bases from J, leaving 11 bases between. The CDR3 coding sequence is TGTGCCAGCAGCTTGAGAAGATGGGATGGCTACACCTTC. Translated: CASSLRRWDGYTF.

This rearrangement joins TRBV20-1 to TRBJ1-2; the D is unclear. CDR3 length: 13 amino acids. The V and J ends lost 0 bases and 4 bases respectively, with 9 bases between them. Germline V gene sequence: CDR1 DFQATT, CDR2 SNEGSKA (reference sequence). The DNA for the CDR3 is TGCAGTGCTAGAGATCCACCGTCCTATGGCTACACCTTC. Residues: CSARDPPSYGYTF.

This clonotype appeared a few times. The V and J genes are TRBV7-4 and TRBJ1-5; D call uncertain. This CDR3 spans 16 amino acids. V gave up 1 base and J gave up 5 bases, with 15 bases separating them. Germline-derived CDR1 and CDR2 are SGHVT and SQSDAQ. The CDR3 protein is CASSLGYSGVDQPQHF. The CDR3, as DNA: TGTGCCAGCAGCTTAGGTTACAGTGGGGTCGATCAGCCCCAGCATTTT.

J is TRBJ1-1 and V is TRBV5-1, with unresolved D. V dropped 1 base and J dropped 4 bases, with 8 bases sitting between them. CDR1 and CDR2 from the germline V gene are SGHRS and YFSETQ. The CDR3 loop spans 13 amino acids. The CDR3 reads CASSLYVGTEAFF. DNA for the CDR3: TGCGCCAGCAGCTTGTACGTGGGCACTGAAGCTTTCTTT.

This chain links TRBV6-5 with TRBJ2-7; D gene uncertain. The CDR3 covers 13 residues. Germline CDR1 MNHEY, CDR2 SVGAGI. V was pared by 2 bases and J by 4 bases, with 9 bases between. The CDR3 bases are TGTGCCAGCAGTTACCGACTGGGTTACGAGCAGTACTTC. It yields the protein CASSYRLGYEQYF.

The V call is TRBV20-1, the J call TRBJ1-2; 8 bases line up with TRBD1. The V gene's germline CDR1 is DFQATT and CDR2 SNEGSKA (reference sequence). J was trimmed by 0 bases and V by 4 bases; bases with no gene match: 10. The CDR3 covers 16 residues. In nucleotides, the CDR3 is TGCAGTGCTAACAGACAGGGGTCGCCCTCTAACTATGGCTACACCTTC. Protein sequence: CSANRQGSPSNYGYTF.

The gene calls are TRBV6-6 and TRBJ2-7, with 11 bases lining up with TRBD2. After removal of 9 bases from V and 3 bases from J, the junction contained 4 bases not matched to a gene. Germline CDR1 reads MNHNY; CDR2 reads SVGAGI (reference sequence). This CDR3 spans 13 amino acids. The DNA for the CDR3 is TGTGCCAGTGCTAGCGGGGGGCACTACGAGCAGTACTTC. Its translation is CASASGGHYEQYF.

The chain has TRBV7-2 and TRBJ2-3, with D tentatively TRBD1 or TRBD2 (5 bases each). V lost 4 bases to trimming and J lost 7 bases, with 21 bases between them. This CDR3 region has 16 residues. Germline CDR1 is SGHTA and CDR2 is FQGNSA. CDR3 in amino acids: CASSSGTIRIGNTQYF. The CDR3 nucleotides are TGTGCCAGCAGCTCCGGGACCATCCGGATAGGGAATACGCAGTATTTT.

The rearrangement uses TRBV7-2 and TRBJ2-7; TRBD2 matches at 8 bases. With the DNA end fitting TRBJ2-5 better, the J assignment may be wrong. Germline V lookup: CDR1 SGHTA, CDR2 FQGNSA. This CDR3 has 15 residues. For the CDR3, the DNA is TGTGCCAGCAGCCAGGTCCGGGGGGGCCGAGAGACCCAGTACTTC. Its translation: CASSQVRGGRETQYF.

In the case of this clonotype: A much larger clonotype is one base distant, so this may be a read error. The chain has TRBV20-1 and TRBJ2-2; D is undetermined. The CDR3 has 14 residues. The V gene's germline CDR1 is DFQATT and CDR2 SNEGSKA (reference sequence). This CDR3 reads CSAREQLNAGELFF. The CDR3 DNA sequence: TGCAGTGCTAGAGAGCAGCTGAACGCCGGGGAGCTGTTTTTT.

This clonotype was seen a handful of times. The genes are TRBV7-9 and TRBJ1-3; TRBD1 is a possible D gene (6 bases). V lost 5 bases, J lost 2 bases, and 13 bases lay in between. CDR1 is SEHNR, CDR2 FQNEAQ, per germline (reference sequence). CDR3 length equals 15 residues. DNA of the CDR3: TGTGCCAGCAGCAGGGGGGGACGAGCTGGAAACACCATATATTTT. Amino acid sequence: CASSRGGRAGNTIYF. The full variable domain, its missing parts supplied by reference TRBV7-9 and TRBJ1-3, is DTGVSQNPRHKITKRGQNVTFRCDPISEHNRLYWYRQTLGQGPEFLTYFQNEAQLEKSRLLSDRFSAERPKGSFSTLEIQRTEQGDSAMYLCASSRGGRAGNTIYFGEGSWLTVV.

In this sample, this clonotype turned up many times. The chain is built from TRBV5-1 and TRBJ2-1, with TRBD1 matching 7 bases. CDR3 length: 14 amino acids. CDR1 and CDR2 (germline): SGHRS, YFSETQ. The trim removed 7 bases at V and 5 bases at J, leaving 9 bases unmatched. This CDR3 reads CASSPGQTNNEQFF. In DNA form, the CDR3 reads TGCGCCAGCTCTCCGGGACAGACCAACAATGAGCAGTTCTTC.

This clonotype was detected a few times. J is TRBJ2-3 and V is TRBV20-1; D assignment may be TRBD1 or TRBD2 (6 bases each). Germline V gives CDR1 DFQATT, CDR2 SNEGSKA (reference sequence). The CDR3 is 12 amino acids. CDR3 sequence: CSGTGAEDTQYF. The CDR3 DNA follows: TGCAGCGGCACGGGGGCCGAAGATACGCAGTATTTT.

The CDR3 DNA is TGTGCCAGCAGCTTAAATCCAGGGGGGTTTATCCAGTACTTC. This gives the protein CASSLNPGGFIQYF. The rearrangement uses TRBV7-3 and TRBJ2-5, with D possibly TRBD1 on 7 matching bases. Germline assignment: CDR1 SGHTA and CDR2 FQGTGA. V was pared by 1 base and J by 10 bases, with 16 bases between. The length of the CDR3 is 14 residues.

This rearrangement joins TRBV28 to TRBJ2-3; D is undetermined. The germline V and J ends were trimmed by 5 bases and 3 bases, with 12 bases remaining between them. CDR1 is MDHEN, CDR2 SYDVKM, per germline. CDR3 length: 14 amino acids. For the CDR3, the DNA is TGTGCCAGCAGTGGATTGGAGTCAACAGATACGCAGTATTTT. Its protein product is CASSGLESTDTQYF. Based on the CDR3 plus reference TRBV28 and TRBJ2-3, the full variable domain is DVKVTQSSRYLVKRTGEKVFLECVQDMDHENMFWYRQDPGLGLRLIYFSYDVKMKEKGDIPEGYSVSREKKERFSLILESASTNQTSMYLCASSGLESTDTQYFGPGTRLTVL.

To note about this clonotype: This may be a read error: a much more frequent sequence differs by one nucleotide. This chain's CDR3 is CSARSAEGRREQYF. Written as DNA, the CDR3 is TGCAGTGCTAGGTCAGCGGAGGGGCGTCGCGAGCAGTACTTC. This chain joins TRBV20-1 and TRBJ2-4, with D perhaps matching TRBD2 (6 bases). The end of the DNA aligns better with TRBJ2-7, so the J call may be wrong. Germline V gene lookup returns CDR1 DFQATT and CDR2 SNEGSKA (reference sequence). The CDR3 has 14 residues.

About this clonotype: At one boundary the junction diverges from the germline segment, which might be a read error. The CDR3 DNA follows: TGCACCAGCAGCTTGGACAGGGGAAACTATGGCTACACCTTC. Protein product: CTSSLDRGNYGYTF. This chain joins TRBV5-1 and TRBJ1-2, with TRBD1 matching 9 bases. CDR1 is SGHRS, CDR2 YFSETQ, per germline. The CDR3 has 14 residues.

A few counts support this clonotype. Since a much larger clone is just one base distant, this may be a read error. The V gene is TRBV11-2, the J gene TRBJ2-1; D is uncertain. The DNA end is a closer match to TRBJ2-7, so the J assignment may be wrong. Germline CDR1 and CDR2: SGHAT and FQNNGV. The CDR3 sequence is 13 residues long. The CDR3 DNA reads as TGTGCCAGCAGCTTATGGGCCTACAATGAGCAGTACTTC. Its protein product is CASSLWAYNEQYF.

The V gene is TRBV20-1, the J gene TRBJ2-1, with D possibly called TRBD1 or TRBD2 (5 bases each). V lost 5 bases, J lost 4 bases, and 15 bases lay in between. The CDR3 has 14 amino acids. Per germline, CDR1 DFQATT and CDR2 SNEGSKA (reference sequence). The CDR3 spells CSAHIRDGYNEQFF. CDR3 DNA sequence: TGCAGTGCTCATATCCGGGACGGATACAATGAGCAGTTCTTC.